A single TCR beta chain is shown here with its context. Its target is not known. This entry belongs to a study of Tregs in tolerant kidney transplant recipients. The study, taken as a whole, reports: No direct test of biological reproducibility was done here. Validation in larger populations is needed because few patients were studied.

The length of the CDR3 is 14 residues. Per the germline V gene, CDR1 is KGHSH and CDR2 is LQKENI. V lost 1 base, J lost 1 base, and 7 bases lay in between. Unstimulated regulatory T cells (CD4+CD25+CD127-), CD4+CD25- non-regulatory cells, CD4 and CD8 cells were FACS-sorted from thawed PBMCs. TCRdb's copy holds only in-frame clones and misses some; the assay was immunoSEQ multiplex PCR. The sample shows about 240,000 clones, about 80% of them seen only once. The sequenced sample was CD4+ T cells from blood. The V call is TRBV18, the J call TRBJ1-1; D call uncertain. The origin of this receptor is a human donor in good health. CDR3 bases: TGTGCCAGCTCACCACTTCCAGAGAACACTGAAGCTTTCTTT. Amino acid sequence: CASSPLPENTEAFF. The whole variable domain, remainder taken from reference TRBV18 and TRBJ1-1, is NAGVMQNPRHLVRRRGQEARLRCSPMKGHSHVYWYRQLPEEGLKFMVYLQKENIIDESGMPKERFSAEFPKEGPSILRIQQVVRGDSAAYFCASSPLPENTEAFFGQGTRLTVV.